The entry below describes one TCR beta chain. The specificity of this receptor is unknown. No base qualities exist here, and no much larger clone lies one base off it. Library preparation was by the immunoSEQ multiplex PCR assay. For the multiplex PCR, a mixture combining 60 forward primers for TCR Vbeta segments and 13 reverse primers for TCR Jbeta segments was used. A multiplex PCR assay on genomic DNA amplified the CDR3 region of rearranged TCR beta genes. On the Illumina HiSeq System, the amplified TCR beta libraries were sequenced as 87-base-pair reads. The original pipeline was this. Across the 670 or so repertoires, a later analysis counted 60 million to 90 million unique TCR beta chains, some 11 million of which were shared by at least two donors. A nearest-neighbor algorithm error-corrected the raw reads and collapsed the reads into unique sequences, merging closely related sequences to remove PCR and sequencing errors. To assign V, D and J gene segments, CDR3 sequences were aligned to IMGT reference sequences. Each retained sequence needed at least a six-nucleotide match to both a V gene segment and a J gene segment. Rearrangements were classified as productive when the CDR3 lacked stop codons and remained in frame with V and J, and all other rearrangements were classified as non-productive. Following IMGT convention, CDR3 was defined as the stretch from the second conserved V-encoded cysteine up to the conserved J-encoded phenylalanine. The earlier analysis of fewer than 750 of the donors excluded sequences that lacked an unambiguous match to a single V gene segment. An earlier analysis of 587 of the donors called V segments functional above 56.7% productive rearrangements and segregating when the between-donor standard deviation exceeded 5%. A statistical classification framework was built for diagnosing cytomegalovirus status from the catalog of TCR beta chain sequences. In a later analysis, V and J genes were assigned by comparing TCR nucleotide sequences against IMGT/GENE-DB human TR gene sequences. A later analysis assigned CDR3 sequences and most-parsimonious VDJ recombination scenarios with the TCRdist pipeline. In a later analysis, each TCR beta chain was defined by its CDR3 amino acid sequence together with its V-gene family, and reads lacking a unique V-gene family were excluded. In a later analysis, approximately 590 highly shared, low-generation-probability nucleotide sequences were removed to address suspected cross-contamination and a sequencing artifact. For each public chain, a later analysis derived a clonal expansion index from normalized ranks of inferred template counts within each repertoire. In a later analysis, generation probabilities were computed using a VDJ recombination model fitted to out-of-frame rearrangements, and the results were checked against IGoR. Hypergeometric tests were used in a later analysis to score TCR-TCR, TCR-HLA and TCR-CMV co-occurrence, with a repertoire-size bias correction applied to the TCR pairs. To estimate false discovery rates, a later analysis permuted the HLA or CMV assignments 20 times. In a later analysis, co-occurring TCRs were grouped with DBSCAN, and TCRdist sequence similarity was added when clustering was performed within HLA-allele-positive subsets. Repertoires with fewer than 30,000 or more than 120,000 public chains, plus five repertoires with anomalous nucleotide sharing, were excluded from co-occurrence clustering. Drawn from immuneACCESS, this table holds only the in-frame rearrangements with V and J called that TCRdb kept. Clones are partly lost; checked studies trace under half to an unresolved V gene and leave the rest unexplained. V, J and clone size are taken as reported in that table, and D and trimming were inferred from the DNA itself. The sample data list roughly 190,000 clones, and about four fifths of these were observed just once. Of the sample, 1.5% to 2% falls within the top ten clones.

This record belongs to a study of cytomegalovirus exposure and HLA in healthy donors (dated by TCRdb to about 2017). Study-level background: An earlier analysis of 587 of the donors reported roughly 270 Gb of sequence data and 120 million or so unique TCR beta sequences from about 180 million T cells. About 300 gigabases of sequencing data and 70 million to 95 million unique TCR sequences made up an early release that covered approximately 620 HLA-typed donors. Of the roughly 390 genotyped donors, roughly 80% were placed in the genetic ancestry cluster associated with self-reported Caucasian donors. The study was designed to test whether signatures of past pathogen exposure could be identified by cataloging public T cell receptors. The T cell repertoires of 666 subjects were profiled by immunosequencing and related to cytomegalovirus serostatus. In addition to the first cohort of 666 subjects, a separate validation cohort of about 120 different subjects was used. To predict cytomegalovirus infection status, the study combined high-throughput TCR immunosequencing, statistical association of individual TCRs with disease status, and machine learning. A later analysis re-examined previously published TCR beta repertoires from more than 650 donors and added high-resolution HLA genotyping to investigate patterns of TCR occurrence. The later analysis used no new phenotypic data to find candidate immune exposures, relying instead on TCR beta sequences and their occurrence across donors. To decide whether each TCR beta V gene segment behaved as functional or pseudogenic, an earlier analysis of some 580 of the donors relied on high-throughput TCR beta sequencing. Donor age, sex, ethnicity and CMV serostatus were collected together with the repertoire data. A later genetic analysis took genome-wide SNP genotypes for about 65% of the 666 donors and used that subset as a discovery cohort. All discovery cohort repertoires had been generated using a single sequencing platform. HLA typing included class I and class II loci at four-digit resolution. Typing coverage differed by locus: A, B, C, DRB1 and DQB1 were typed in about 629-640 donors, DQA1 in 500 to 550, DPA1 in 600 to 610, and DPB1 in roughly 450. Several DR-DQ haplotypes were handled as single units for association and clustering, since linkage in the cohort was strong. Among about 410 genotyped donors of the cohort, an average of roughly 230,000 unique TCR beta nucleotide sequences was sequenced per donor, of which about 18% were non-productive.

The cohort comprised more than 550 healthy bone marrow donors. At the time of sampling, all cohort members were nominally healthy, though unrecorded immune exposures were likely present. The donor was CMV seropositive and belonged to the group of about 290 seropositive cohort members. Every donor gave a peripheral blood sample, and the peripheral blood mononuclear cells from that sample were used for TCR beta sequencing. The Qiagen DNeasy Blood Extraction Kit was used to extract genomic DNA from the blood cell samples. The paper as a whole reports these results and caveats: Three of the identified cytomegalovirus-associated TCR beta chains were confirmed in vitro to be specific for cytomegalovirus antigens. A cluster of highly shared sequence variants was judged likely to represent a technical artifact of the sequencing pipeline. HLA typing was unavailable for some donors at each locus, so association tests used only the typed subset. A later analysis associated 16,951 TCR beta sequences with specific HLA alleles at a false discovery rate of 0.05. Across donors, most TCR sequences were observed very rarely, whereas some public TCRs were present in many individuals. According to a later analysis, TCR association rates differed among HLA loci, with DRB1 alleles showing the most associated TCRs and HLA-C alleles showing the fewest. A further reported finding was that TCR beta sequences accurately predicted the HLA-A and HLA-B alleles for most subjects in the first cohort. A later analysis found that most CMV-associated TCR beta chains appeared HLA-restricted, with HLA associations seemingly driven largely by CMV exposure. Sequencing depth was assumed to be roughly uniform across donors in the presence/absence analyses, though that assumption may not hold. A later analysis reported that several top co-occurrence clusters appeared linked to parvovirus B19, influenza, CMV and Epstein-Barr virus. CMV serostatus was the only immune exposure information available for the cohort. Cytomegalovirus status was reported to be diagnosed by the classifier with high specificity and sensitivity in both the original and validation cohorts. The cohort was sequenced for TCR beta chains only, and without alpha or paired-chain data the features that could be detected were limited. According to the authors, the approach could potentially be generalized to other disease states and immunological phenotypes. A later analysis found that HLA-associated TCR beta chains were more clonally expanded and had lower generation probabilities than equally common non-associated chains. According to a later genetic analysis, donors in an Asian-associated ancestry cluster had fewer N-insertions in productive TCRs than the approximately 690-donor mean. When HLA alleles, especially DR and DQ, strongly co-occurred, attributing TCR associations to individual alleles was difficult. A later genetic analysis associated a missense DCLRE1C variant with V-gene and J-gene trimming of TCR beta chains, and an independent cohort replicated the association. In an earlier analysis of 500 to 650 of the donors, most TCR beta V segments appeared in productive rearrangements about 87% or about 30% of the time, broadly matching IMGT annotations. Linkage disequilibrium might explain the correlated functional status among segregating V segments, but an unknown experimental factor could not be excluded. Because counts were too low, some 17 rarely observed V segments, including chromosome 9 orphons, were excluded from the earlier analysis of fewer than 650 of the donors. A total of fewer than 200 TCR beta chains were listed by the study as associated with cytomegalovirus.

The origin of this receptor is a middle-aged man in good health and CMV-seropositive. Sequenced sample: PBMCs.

The CDR3 loop reads CASSLQGAGTEAFF. In nucleotide form, the sequence is TGTGCCAGCAGTCTACAGGGGGCCGGCACTGAAGCTTTCTTT. The rearrangement joined TRBV2 to TRBJ1-1; TRBD1 aligns with 9 central bases. From its cysteine to its phenylalanine, the CDR3 spans 14 amino acids. Solely the CDR3 DNA is kept, with 42 bases framed from the first base. Trimming leaves V shorter by 5 bases and J shorter by 4 bases, with the junction holding 5 bases beyond the gene matches. The germline V gene supplies CDR1 SNHLY and CDR2 FYNNEI.